There are many counts of the clone carrying this T cell receptor (beta chain). These data are taken from a study of T cells after yellow fever vaccination. About the research overall: In the case of low-cell-number fractions, SMART-Seq v4 Ultra Low Input was used for preparation.

TCRdb re-analysed the 5' RACE reads in MiXCR, keeping a single row per CDR3 protein. Among over 110,000 distinct CDR3 sequences listed, around 7.7% were seen once. This receptor was taken from a man aged 25-40 years who received the YFV17D yellow fever vaccine. The sample in question was CD4+ T cells sorted from PBMCs, obtained 5 days after the yellow fever booster vaccination.

The CDR3: CASSQLAGGEDTQYF. The CDR3 region has the DNA TGTGCCAGCAGCCAACTAGCGGGAGGGGAAGATACGCAGTATTTT. V is TRBV12-3 or TRBV12-4 and J is TRBJ2-3; the match to TRBD2 covers 13 bases. Trimming cost V 6 bases and J 5 bases; bases outside gene matches: 5. This CDR3 has 15 amino acids.